The 27 T cell receptor beta chains below all came from one sample that was sequenced in a study of blood T cells in healthy people across ages. It was with a sample-barcoded 5' primer and a J-beta primer mix that a second PCR of roughly 7 to 12 cycles was run. TCRdb re-derived calls from the 5' RACE reads in MiXCR, one entry per CDR3 protein. The sample has about 1,000,000 distinct CDR3 sequences, less than 50% seen once. Input material: blood. These TCRs come from a woman aged 55 to 70 in good health.

This chain uses TRBV6-1 with TRBJ1-2; D unclear. Trimming left V 3 bases short and J 2 bases short, with 7 bases between. Looked up from germline, CDR1 is MNHNS and CDR2 is SASEGT. This CDR3 region has 13 residues. CDR3 loop: CASSDLVNYGYTF. The CDR3 DNA follows: TGTGCCAGCAGTGACCTGGTCAACTATGGCTACACCTTC.

The rearrangement uses TRBV10-2 and TRBJ2-7; D unresolved. Germline CDR1 WSHSY, CDR2 SAAADI. Trimming pared 3 bases from V and 0 bases from J, leaving 6 bases between. The CDR3 has 13 amino acids. In DNA form, the CDR3 reads TGCGCCAGCAGTGAATCGGCCTCCTACGAGCAGTACTTC. This translates into CASSESASYEQYF.

J is TRBJ2-7 and V is TRBV27, with D possibly being TRBD1 (6 bases). CDR3 length: 13 amino acids. Germline CDR1 is MNHEY and CDR2 is SMNVEV (reference sequence). The germline V and J ends were trimmed by 10 bases and 1 base, with 14 bases remaining between them. Written as DNA, the CDR3 is TGTGCCACGGGCCGGGACAATTCCTACGAGCAGTACTTC. This translates into CATGRDNSYEQYF.

This clonotype is a singleton in its sample. The gene calls are TRBV6-1 and TRBJ2-1; 11 positions agree with TRBD2. There are 19 residues in the CDR3. Germline V gene sequence: CDR1 MNHNS, CDR2 SASEGT. V gave up 5 bases and J gave up 3 bases; unmatched junction bases: 15. Here the CDR3 DNA reads TGTGCCAGCAGTCTAATGAACCTGGGACTAGCGGCAATCTACAATGAGCAGTTCTTC. Its translation: CASSLMNLGLAAIYNEQFF.

The V and J genes are TRBV27 and TRBJ2-3; D remains ambiguous. Trimming cost V 2 bases and J 8 bases, with 11 bases left between them. Germline CDR1 MNHEY, CDR2 SMNVEV (reference sequence). CDR3 length equals 13 residues. The CDR3 DNA sequence: TGTGCCAGCAGTTTAGTCCCGTTGAGTACGCAGTATTTT. Protein: CASSLVPLSTQYF.

This chain joins TRBV12-3 or TRBV12-4 and TRBJ2-5; 8 bases match TRBD1. The CDR3 sequence is 15 residues long. The junction had 12 bases not matched to a gene; V was cut back by 5 bases and J by 7 bases. The CDR3 DNA reads as TGTGCCAGCAGTCCACGGACAGGGTTTGAGGTGACCCAGTACTTC. This encodes CASSPRTGFEVTQYF.

The chain employs TRBV3-1 and TRBJ2-1, with TRBD2 identical over 10 bases. The germline CDR1 and CDR2 sequences are LGHDT and YNNKEL (reference sequence). Trimming took 4 bases from V and 2 from J; bases not matched to a gene: 5. CDR3 length: 16 amino acids. The CDR3 sequence is CASSPRSGRAYNEQFF. The CDR3 DNA follows: TGTGCCAGCAGCCCCAGAAGCGGGAGGGCCTACAATGAGCAGTTCTTC.

The rearrangement joins TRBV20-1 to TRBJ2-5; a possible D gene is TRBD2 (5 bases). The germline V gene encodes CDR1 DFQATT and CDR2 SNEGSKA (reference sequence). The V end was cut by 6 bases, the J end by 0 bases, with 14 bases between. The CDR3 loop spans 14 amino acids. The CDR3 here is CSAPEEPYQETQYF. DNA of the CDR3: TGCAGTGCGCCGGAGGAACCGTACCAAGAGACCCAGTACTTC.

This clonotype has a handful of counts. V and J are TRBV20-1 and TRBJ1-2; D uncertain. This CDR3 spans 13 amino acids. Germline-derived CDR1 and CDR2 are DFQATT and SNEGSKA (reference sequence). Trimming stripped 0 bases from V and 8 bases from J, with 13 bases between. The CDR3 nucleotides are TGCAGTGCTAGAGATCTTCAGGTTGGAGGCTACACCTTC. It is translated as CSARDLQVGGYTF.

This sequence joins TRBV3-1 and TRBJ1-1; D is undetermined. Trimming cost V 5 bases and J 6 bases, with 10 bases left between them. The CDR3 length is 12 residues. From germline, CDR1 is LGHDT and CDR2 YNNKEL (reference sequence). DNA for the CDR3: TGTGCCAGCAGCTCTACATGGCCTGAAGCTTTCTTT. Translated: CASSSTWPEAFF.

The rearrangement links TRBV9 to TRBJ2-3; 11 nucleotides agree with TRBD2. The CDR3 covers 15 residues. Germline assignment: CDR1 SGDLS and CDR2 YYNGEE. J gave up 0 bases and V 6 bases, and 3 bases lay outside the gene matches. CDR3 DNA sequence: TGTGCCAGCAATCCTAGCGGGAGGAGCACAGATACGCAGTATTTT. Translated: CASNPSGRSTDTQYF. Complete variable domain (other parts from reference TRBV9 and TRBJ2-3): DSGVTQTPKHLITATGQRVTLRCSPRSGDLSVYWYQQSLDQGLQFLIQYYNGEERAKGNILERFSAQQFPDLHSELNLSSLELGDSALYFCASNPSGRSTDTQYFGPGTRLTVL.

V usage is TRBV20-1 and J usage is TRBJ2-1, with D unclear. CDR1 DFQATT and CDR2 SNEGSKA come from the germline V gene (reference sequence). Trimming removed 0 bases at V and 4 bases at J, with 7 bases between. The CDR3 length is 13 residues. The CDR3 coding sequence is TGCAGTGCTAGAGATCCACCGTACAATGAGCAGTTCTTC. Protein: CSARDPPYNEQFF.

This rearrangement joins TRBV12-3 or TRBV12-4 to TRBJ2-3; a weak D match, TRBD1 (5 bases). The CDR3 runs to 13 residues. Trimming removed 7 bases at V and 1 base at J, with 9 bases between. CDR3 region: CASTAGRTDTQYF. CDR3 nucleotide sequence: TGTGCCAGCACAGCAGGGCGCACAGATACGCAGTATTTT.

V usage is TRBV18 and J usage is TRBJ1-4, with unresolved D. V shed 6 bases and J shed 4 bases, with 9 bases lying between them. The CDR3 covers 13 residues. Germline CDR1 reads KGHSH; CDR2 reads LQKENI. The CDR3 nucleotides are TGTGCCAGCTCTAGCAGCCTTAATGAAAAACTGTTTTTT. Translated: CASSSSLNEKLFF.

The CDR3 loop is CASSRLDRPLTYEQYF. In DNA, the CDR3 is TGCGCCAGCAGCCGCCTGGACAGGCCACTCACCTACGAGCAGTACTTC. The J gene is TRBJ2-5, the V gene TRBV5-1; 7 bases fit TRBD1. Judging by the DNA end, TRBJ2-7 fits better; the J call may be wrong. Germline CDR1 is SGHRS and CDR2 is YFSETQ. This CDR3 is built from 16 residues.

This clonotype was detected many times. V gene TRBV3-1 combines with J gene TRBJ1-2; weak D call: TRBD1 (5 bases). Germline assignment: CDR1 LGHDT and CDR2 YNNKEL (reference sequence). The length of the CDR3 is 13 residues. V lost 1 base, J lost 8 bases, and 11 bases lay in between. CDR3 nucleotides: TGTGCCAGCAGCCAAGTAACGGGGCGAGGCTACACCTTC. Its translation is CASSQVTGRGYTF.

Concerning this clonotype itself: The junction differs from germline at one of its ends, possibly a read error. The genes are TRBV5-6 and TRBJ2-3; D uncertain. The CDR3 has 14 amino acids. Germline V gene lookup returns CDR1 SGHDT and CDR2 YYEEEE. Here the CDR3 reads CAGSFSPTTDTQYF. The CDR3 bases are TGTGCCGGCAGCTTTTCACCGACCACAGATACGCAGTATTTT. Variable domain in full (rest from reference TRBV5-6 and TRBJ2-3): DAGVTQSPTHLIKTRGQQVTLRCSPKSGHDTVSWYQQALGQGPQFIFQYYEEEERQRGNFPDRFSGHQFPNYSSELNVNALLLGDSALYLCAGSFSPTTDTQYFGPGTRLTVL.

This clonotype turned up a few times. The chain carries TRBV6-5 and TRBJ1-1, with D tentatively TRBD1 (6 bases). The CDR3 sequence is 15 residues long. The germline CDR1 and CDR2 sequences are MNHEY and SVGAGI. V lost 5 bases, J lost 1 base, and 14 bases lay in between. CDR3 residues: CASSEAGHSNTEAFF. The CDR3 DNA reads as TGTGCCAGCAGTGAGGCGGGACACTCGAACACTGAAGCTTTCTTT.

This clonotype has just a few counts. This chain links TRBV20-1 with TRBJ2-3; TRBD2 agrees at 8 bases. The V gene end was trimmed by 0 bases and the J gene end by 8 bases; junction bases not matched to a gene: 7. The CDR3 is 14 residues long. Germline V gene lookup returns CDR1 DFQATT and CDR2 SNEGSKA (reference sequence). CDR3 nucleotide sequence: TGCAGTGCTAGAGACGGCGGGAGGATAGGTACGCAGTATTTT. Translating it yields CSARDGGRIGTQYF.

V usage is TRBV2 and J usage is TRBJ2-6; 9 positions match TRBD2. The CDR3 covers 18 residues. Germline CDR1 is SNHLY and CDR2 is FYNNEI. The ends lost 4 bases at V and 0 bases at J; junction bases unmatched: 7. The CDR3 spells CASSASGTSLSGANVLTF. The CDR3 coding sequence is TGTGCCAGCAGTGCCTCCGGGACTAGCCTCTCTGGGGCCAACGTCCTGACTTTC.

This clonotype was picked up a small number of times. The rearrangement joins TRBV9 to TRBJ2-1, with D possibly matching TRBD2 (5 bases). Germline-derived CDR1 and CDR2 are SGDLS and YYNGEE. This CDR3 spans 14 amino acids. The V end lost 4 bases, the J end lost 4 bases, and 12 bases lay between the germline ends. CDR3 sequence: CASSIGGQYNEQFF. The CDR3 region has the DNA TGTGCCAGCAGCATTGGCGGGCAATACAATGAGCAGTTCTTC.

The V call is TRBV20-1, the J call TRBJ2-7; D assignment may be TRBD1 or TRBD2 (7 bases each). Germline CDR1 and CDR2: DFQATT and SNEGSKA (reference sequence). V was cut by 6 bases and J by 4 bases, with 25 bases left in between. The CDR3 contains 16 residues. Here the CDR3 reads CSAWLAPQGGIYEQYF. DNA for the CDR3: TGCAGTGCGTGGCTAGCGCCCCAGGGGGGGATTTACGAGCAGTACTTC.

This chain links TRBV11-3 with TRBJ2-3; D is uncertain. Looked up from germline, CDR1 is SGHNT and CDR2 is YENEEA. V lost 4 bases to trimming and J lost 1 base, with 12 bases between them. CDR3 length equals 15 residues. The CDR3 is CASSSQTVGTDTQYF. CDR3 coding DNA: TGTGCCAGCAGCTCCCAGACCGTCGGCACAGATACGCAGTATTTT.

The CDR3 bases are TGTGCCAGCAGCTCGACCGACACTCAAGAGACCCAGTACTTC. It translates to CASSSTDTQETQYF. This chain joins TRBV7-9 and TRBJ2-4; no clear D. The end of the DNA fits TRBJ2-5 better, so the J call may be wrong. CDR3 length: 14 amino acids. Germline-derived CDR1 and CDR2 are SEHNR and FQNEAQ (reference sequence).

This chain's CDR3 is CASSLAPTGVNSPLHF. CDR3 nucleotides: TGTGCCAGCAGCTTAGCACCGACAGGGGTTAATTCACCCCTCCACTTT. The gene calls are TRBV7-9 and TRBJ1-6, with 8 bases lining up with TRBD1. J lost 6 bases, V lost 0 bases, and 4 bases had no gene match. The CDR3 is 16 residues long. Germline CDR1 SEHNR, CDR2 FQNEAQ (reference sequence).

J is TRBJ2-5 and V is TRBV3-1, with 10 bases identical to TRBD1. With the DNA end fitting TRBJ2-7 better, the J assignment may be wrong. The germline gives CDR1 LGHDT, CDR2 YNNKEL (reference sequence). This CDR3 is built from 19 residues. In nucleotides, the CDR3 is TGTGCCAGCAGCCAAATTGTGGGACAGGGGAGGGGAAGGCGGGACGAGCAGTACTTC. This sequence encodes CASSQIVGQGRGRRDEQYF.

The gene calls are TRBV18 and TRBJ1-6; the D gene is possibly TRBD1 (5 bases). Germline V gene lookup returns CDR1 KGHSH and CDR2 LQKENI. This CDR3 has 14 residues. The ends were cut back, 6 bases at V and 10 bases at J, with 16 bases in the middle. CDR3: CASSSGKGSSPLHF. The CDR3 DNA follows: TGTGCCAGCTCTTCAGGGAAGGGGTCGTCACCCCTCCACTTT. The whole variable domain, remainder taken from reference TRBV18 and TRBJ1-6, is NAGVMQNPRHLVRRRGQEARLRCSPMKGHSHVYWYRQLPEEGLKFMVYLQKENIIDESGMPKERFSAEFPKEGPSILRIQQVVRGDSAAYFCASSSGKGSSPLHFGNGTRLTVT.